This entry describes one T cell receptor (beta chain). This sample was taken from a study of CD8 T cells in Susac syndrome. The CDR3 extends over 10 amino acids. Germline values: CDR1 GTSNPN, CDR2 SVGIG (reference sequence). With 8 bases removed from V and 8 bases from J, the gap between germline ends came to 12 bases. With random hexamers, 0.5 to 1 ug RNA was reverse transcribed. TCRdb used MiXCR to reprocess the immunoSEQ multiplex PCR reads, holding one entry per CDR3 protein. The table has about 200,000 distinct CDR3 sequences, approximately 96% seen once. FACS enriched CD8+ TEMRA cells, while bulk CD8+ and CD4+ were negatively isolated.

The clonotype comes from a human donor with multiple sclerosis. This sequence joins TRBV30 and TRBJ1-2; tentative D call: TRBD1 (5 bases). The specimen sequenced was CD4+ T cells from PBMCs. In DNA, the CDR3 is TGTGCCATTTGGGGGGAGGGCTACACCTTC. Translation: CAIWGEGYTF.